Listed below are T cell receptor beta chains from one sample, sequenced in a study of T cells in Graves' hyperthyroidism and ophthalmopathy. TCRdb ran MiXCR on the multiplex PCR reads and lists one entry per CDR3 protein. The sample holds 350,000 to 450,000 distinct CDR3 sequences, around an eighth seen once. The sample was blood. These receptors were obtained from a man in his fifties or sixties with Graves' ophthalmopathy. Both conserved end residues are part of each CDR3. A D gene is named only where the DNA matches it firmly. Expanded clones are given a class, and other clones once, few, many or no size at all.

D: NA
V: TRBV5-1
size: many
J: TRBJ1-1
DNA: TGCGCCAGCAGTTCCCGGGTAGGGACGTCCAGCACTGAAGCTTTCTTT
CDR3: CASSSRVGTSSTEAFF

D: NA
V: TRBV29-1
size: many
J: TRBJ2-1
DNA: TGCAGCGCCGAGGGCCGGGCCACGAGACGTGAGCAGTTCTTC
CDR3: CSAEGRATRREQFF

D: NA
V: TRBV19
size: few
J: TRBJ1-5
DNA: TGTGCCAGTAGTATAGCAGACGGATTAGCAATCAGCCCCCAGCATTTT
CDR3: CASSIADGLAISPQHF

D: TRBD2
V: TRBV4-1
size: few
J: TRBJ2-7
DNA: TGCGCCAGCAGCCAAGCCCTAGCGGGAGTAGGTAGGGAGCAGTACTTC
CDR3: CASSQALAGVGREQYF

D: TRBD1
V: TRBV10-3
size: many
J: TRBJ2-7
DNA: TGTGCCATCACTTTGACAGGGAGTAACGAGCAGTACTTC
CDR3: CAITLTGSNEQYF

D: NA
V: TRBV6-1
size: many
J: TRBJ1-4
DNA: TGTGCCAGCAGTGAATCTGGGGGAGATAATGAAAAACTGTTTTTT
CDR3: CASSESGGDNEKLFF

D: TRBD1
V: TRBV2
size: many
J: TRBJ2-5
DNA: TGTGCCAGCAAACGACAGGGGGCCCAAGAGACCCAGTACTTC
CDR3: CASKRQGAQETQYF

D: TRBD2
V: TRBV20-1
size: many
J: TRBJ2-1
DNA: TGCAGTACCGGGGCTAGCGGGAGGAGACACAATGAGCAGTTCTTC
CDR3: CSTGASGRRHNEQFF

D: NA
V: TRBV7-8
size: many
J: TRBJ2-7
DNA: TGTGCCAGCATAGAGGGGGAAGGCTCCTACGAGCAGTACTTC
CDR3: CASIEGEGSYEQYF

D: TRBD1
V: TRBV11-2
size: many
J: TRBJ2-5
DNA: TGTGCCAGCAGCTTAGATGGCGGCAGGGGGGAGACCCAGTACTTC
CDR3: CASSLDGGRGETQYF

D: NA
V: TRBV14
size: few
J: TRBJ2-1
DNA: TGTGCCAGCAGCCAAGAGAAGGGGAGGCCGGCGGTCCAGTTCTTC
CDR3: CASSQEKGRPAVQFF

D: TRBD2
V: TRBV20-1
size: many
J: TRBJ2-3
DNA: TGCGGTGCTACCCGAGCGGGGCCCATGGATACGCAGTATTTT
CDR3: CGATRAGPMDTQYF

D: TRBD2
V: TRBV11-2
size: few
J: TRBJ2-3
DNA: TGTGCCAGCAGCTCACTAGCGGGGGGGGCAGATACGCAGTATTTT
CDR3: CASSSLAGGADTQYF

D: TRBD2
V: TRBV19
size: NA
J: TRBJ2-1
DNA: TGTGCCAGTTCCCCCCGGCCTAGCGGGAGCGATAGCTCCTACAATGAGCAGTTCTTC
CDR3: CASSPRPSGSDSSYNEQFF

D: TRBD2
V: TRBV11-2
size: many
J: TRBJ2-7
DNA: TGTGCCAGCAGCTTAGAGCGGGCGGTTCCGGGAGGGTTCCACGAGCAGTACTTC
CDR3: CASSLERAVPGGFHEQYF

D: NA
V: TRBV30
size: many
J: TRBJ2-7
DNA: TGTGCCTGGAGTGTAGGACAGAGGTACGAGCAGTACTTC
CDR3: CAWSVGQRYEQYF

D: NA
V: TRBV28
size: many
J: TRBJ2-5
DNA: TGTGCCAGCAGTCCCGAAAGACCCCAAGAGACCCAGTACTTC
CDR3: CASSPERPQETQYF

D: NA
V: TRBV2
size: NA
J: TRBJ1-4
DNA: TGTGCCAGCAGTGCAGGGAGTAAAACTAATGAAAAACTGTTTTTT
CDR3: CASSAGSKTNEKLFF

D: NA
V: TRBV30
size: many
J: TRBJ1-1
DNA: TGTGCCTGCGTTCGTGGGGGGGAGGTTGCCACTGAAGCTTTCTTT
CDR3: CACVRGGEVATEAFF

D: TRBD2
V: TRBV14
size: many
J: TRBJ2-5
DNA: TGTGCCAGCAGCCCTCTTCCCGGACTAGCGGGAGGAGAGACCCAGTACTTC
CDR3: CASSPLPGLAGGETQYF

D: TRBD2
V: TRBV19
size: many
J: TRBJ2-7
DNA: TGTGCCAGTAGTATGGTAGCGGGAGTCTACGAGCAGTACTTC
CDR3: CASSMVAGVYEQYF

D: NA
V: TRBV27
size: NA
J: TRBJ2-5
DNA: TGTGCCAGCAGTTGGCCCTGGACTACCGATTCAGAAGAGACCCAGTACTTC
CDR3: CASSWPWTTDSEETQYF

D: NA
V: TRBV28
size: many
J: TRBJ1-2
DNA: TGTGCCAGCAGTTATTGGGGCGGAAAAGCTAACTATGGCTACACCTTC
CDR3: CASSYWGGKANYGYTF

D: NA
V: TRBV20-1
size: many
J: TRBJ2-4
DNA: TGCAGTGCCCAGACAGACATTCAGTACTTC
CDR3: CSAQTDIQYF